The clone carrying this T cell receptor beta chain was seen a single time. Its target is not known. The CDR3 runs to 14 residues. V shed 5 bases and J shed 4 bases, with 11 bases lying between them. The germline CDR1 and CDR2 sequences are SSHAT and FNYEAQ (reference sequence). PCR used 60 Vbeta primers and 13 Jbeta primers. TCRdb's copy holds only in-frame clones and misses some; the assay was immunoSEQ multiplex PCR. The profile covers about 140,000 clones, with 60% to 80% appearing a single time and around 3.2% taken by the ten largest. The data originate from a study of cytomegalovirus exposure and HLA in healthy donors. Regarding the study as a whole: Roughly 170 TCR beta chains were listed as cytomegalovirus-associated.

The chain combines TRBV7-7 with TRBJ2-2; D gene unclear. The source material was PBMCs. This sequence originates from a man aged 40-55 years in good health and CMV-seronegative. For the CDR3, the DNA is TGTGCCAGCAGCGCACGCTGGGCCACCGGGGAGCTGTTTTTT. It yields the protein CASSARWATGELFF. Filled out from reference TRBV7-7 and TRBJ2-2, the complete variable domain reads GAGVSQSPRYKVTKRGQDVTLRCDPISSHATLYWYQQALGQGPEFLTYFNYEAQPDKSGLPSDRFSAERPEGSISTLTIQRTEQRDSAMYRCASSARWATGELFFGEGSRLTVL.